What follows are 5 T cell receptor beta chains derived from one specimen sequenced in a study of T cell repertoires in cytomegalovirus infection. TCRdb reprocessed the reads via MiXCR and lists one record per CDR3 protein. The sample records fewer than 1,000,000 distinct CDR3 sequences, about a third being singletons. No antigen is known for these receptors. The sample here was cultured CD8+ T cells from PBMCs, taken from culture after CMV antigen stimulation. These receptors originate from a human donor in good health (CMV status not recorded). Some clones in this sample may be carry-over from other donors' samples.

This chain links TRBV14 with TRBJ1-4; D ambiguous. V was trimmed by 3 bases and J by 6 bases, leaving 11 bases between them. Germline V gene data show CDR1 as SGHDN and CDR2 as FVKESK. The CDR3 length is 14 residues. The CDR3 is CASSQTGYDEKLFF. CDR3 coding DNA: TGTGCCAGCAGCCAGACGGGGTACGATGAAAAACTGTTTTTT.

The chain uses TRBV20-1 and TRBJ2-6; D gene unclear. Germline V lookup: CDR1 DFQATT, CDR2 SNEGSKA (reference sequence). This CDR3 spans 15 amino acids. V was clipped by 0 bases and J by 2 bases, with 8 bases between them. CDR3 sequence (DNA): TGCAGTGCTAGAGATCTGCGTGCTGGGGCCAACGTCCTGACTTTC. Protein product: CSARDLRAGANVLTF.

This clonotype came up a few times. The J gene is TRBJ1-2, the V gene TRBV27; possible D gene TRBD1, 6 bases. This CDR3 region has 14 residues. V shed 2 bases and J shed 4 bases, with 11 bases lying between them. Germline V gene lookup returns CDR1 MNHEY and CDR2 SMNVEV (reference sequence). The CDR3 protein is CASSLTRGGYGYTF. In DNA form, the CDR3 reads TGTGCCAGCAGTTTAACCAGGGGTGGCTATGGCTACACCTTC.

CDR3 protein: CASSPPGYTYEQYF. The DNA of the CDR3 is TGTGCCAGCAGCCCCCCGGGGTACACGTACGAGCAGTACTTC. The genes are TRBV7-2 and TRBJ2-7, with D perhaps TRBD2 (5 bases). V was shortened by 5 bases and J by 4 bases, with 15 bases between the two germline ends. CDR3 length equals 14 residues. Germline V gene data show CDR1 as SGHTA and CDR2 as FQGNSA. Supplemented by reference TRBV7-2 and TRBJ2-7, the full variable domain reads GAGVSQSPSNKVTEKGKDVELRCDPISGHTALYWYRQSLGQGLEFLIYFQGNSAPDKSGLPSDRFSAERTGGSVSTLTIQRTQQEDSAVYLCASSPPGYTYEQYFGPGTRLTVT.

The V and J genes are TRBV7-9 and TRBJ2-7; D not certain. Trimming shortened V by 1 base and J by 3 bases, and 10 bases separated the two germline ends. Germline-derived CDR1 and CDR2 are SEHNR and FQNEAQ (reference sequence). The CDR3 sequence is 14 residues long. The CDR3 DNA sequence: TGTGCCAGCAGCTTAGGTGGCACGGTCTACGAGCAGTACGTC. Encoded protein: CASSLGGTVYEQYV.